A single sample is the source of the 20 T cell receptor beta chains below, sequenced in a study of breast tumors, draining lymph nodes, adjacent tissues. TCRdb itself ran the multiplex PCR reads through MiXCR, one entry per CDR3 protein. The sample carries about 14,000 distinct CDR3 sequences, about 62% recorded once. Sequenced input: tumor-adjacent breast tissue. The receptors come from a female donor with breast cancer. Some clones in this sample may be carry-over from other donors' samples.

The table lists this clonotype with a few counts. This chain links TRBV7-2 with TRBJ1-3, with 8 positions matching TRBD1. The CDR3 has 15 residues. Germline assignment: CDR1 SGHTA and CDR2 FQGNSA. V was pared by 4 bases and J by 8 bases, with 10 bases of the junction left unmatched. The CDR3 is CASSSDRGVGDTIYF. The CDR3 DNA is TGTGCCAGCAGCTCTGACAGGGGTGTTGGGGACACCATATATTTT. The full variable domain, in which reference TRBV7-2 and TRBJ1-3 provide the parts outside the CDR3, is GAGVSQSPSNKVTEKGKDVELRCDPISGHTALYWYRQSLGQGLEFLIYFQGNSAPDKSGLPSDRFSAERTGGSVSTLTIQRTQQEDSAVYLCASSSDRGVGDTIYFGEGSWLTVV.

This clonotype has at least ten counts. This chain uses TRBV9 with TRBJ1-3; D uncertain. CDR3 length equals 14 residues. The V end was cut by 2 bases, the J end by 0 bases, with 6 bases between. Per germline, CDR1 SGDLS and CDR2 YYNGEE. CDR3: CASSVGNSGNTIYF. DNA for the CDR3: TGTGCCAGCAGCGTTGGCAACTCTGGAAACACCATATATTTT.

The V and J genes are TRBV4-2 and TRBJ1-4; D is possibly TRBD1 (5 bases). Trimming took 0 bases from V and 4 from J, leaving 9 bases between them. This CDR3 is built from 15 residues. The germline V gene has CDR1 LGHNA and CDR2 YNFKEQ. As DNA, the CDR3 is TGTGCCAGCAGCCAAGATCGGGGCGATAATGAAAAACTGTTTTTT. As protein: CASSQDRGDNEKLFF.

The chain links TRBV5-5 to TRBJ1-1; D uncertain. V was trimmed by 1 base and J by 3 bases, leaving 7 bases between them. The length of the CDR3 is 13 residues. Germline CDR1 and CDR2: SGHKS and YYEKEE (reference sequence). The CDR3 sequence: CASSLNVYTEAFF. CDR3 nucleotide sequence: TGTGCCAGCAGCTTGAATGTTTACACTGAAGCTTTCTTT.

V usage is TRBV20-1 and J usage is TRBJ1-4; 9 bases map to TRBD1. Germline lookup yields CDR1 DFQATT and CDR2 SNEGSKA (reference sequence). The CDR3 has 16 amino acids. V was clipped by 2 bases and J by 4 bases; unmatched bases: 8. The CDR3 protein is CSARPTGGAINEKLFF. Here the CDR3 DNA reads TGCAGTGCTAGACCTACAGGGGGCGCAATTAATGAAAAACTGTTTTTT.

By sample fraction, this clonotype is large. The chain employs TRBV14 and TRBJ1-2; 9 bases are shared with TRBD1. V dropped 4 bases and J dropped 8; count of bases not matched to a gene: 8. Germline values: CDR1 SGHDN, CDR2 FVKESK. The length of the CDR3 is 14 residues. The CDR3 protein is CASSRGQGWRGYTF. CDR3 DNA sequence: TGTGCCAGCAGCCGAGGACAGGGGTGGAGGGGCTACACCTTC.

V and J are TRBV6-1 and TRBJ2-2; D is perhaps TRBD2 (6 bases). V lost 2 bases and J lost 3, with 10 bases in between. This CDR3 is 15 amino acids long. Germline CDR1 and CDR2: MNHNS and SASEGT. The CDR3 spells CASSERRGYTGELFF. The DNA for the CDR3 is TGTGCCAGCAGTGAAAGGCGGGGATACACCGGGGAGCTGTTTTTT.

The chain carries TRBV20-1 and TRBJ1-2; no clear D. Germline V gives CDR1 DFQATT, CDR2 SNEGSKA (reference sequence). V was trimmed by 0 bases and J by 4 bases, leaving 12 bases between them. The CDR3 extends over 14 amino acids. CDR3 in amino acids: CSARDFLQSYGYTF. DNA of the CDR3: TGCAGTGCTAGAGATTTTTTACAGTCCTATGGCTACACCTTC.

The CDR3 here is CASSQAGVSNQPQHF. CDR3 DNA: TGTGCCAGCAGCCAAGCAGGGGTCAGCAATCAGCCCCAGCATTTT. The chain is built from TRBV3-2 and TRBJ1-5; the table names TRBD1, a call not compared with the DNA. TRBV3-2 is a listed pseudogene. CDR3 length: 15 amino acids.

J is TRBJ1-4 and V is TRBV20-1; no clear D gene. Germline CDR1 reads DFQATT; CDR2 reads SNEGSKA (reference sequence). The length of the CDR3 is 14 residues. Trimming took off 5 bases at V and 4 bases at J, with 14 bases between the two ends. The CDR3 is CSAGRTGFNEKLFF. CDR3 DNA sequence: TGCAGTGCTGGGCGAACGGGTTTTAATGAAAAACTGTTTTTT.

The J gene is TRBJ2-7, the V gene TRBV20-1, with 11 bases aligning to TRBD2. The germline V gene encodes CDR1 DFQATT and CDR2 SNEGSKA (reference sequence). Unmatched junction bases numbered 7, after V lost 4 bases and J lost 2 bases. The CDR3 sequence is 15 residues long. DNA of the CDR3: TGCAGTGCTATACCTTTGACTAGCGGGACCTACGAGCAGTACTTC. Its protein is CSAIPLTSGTYEQYF.

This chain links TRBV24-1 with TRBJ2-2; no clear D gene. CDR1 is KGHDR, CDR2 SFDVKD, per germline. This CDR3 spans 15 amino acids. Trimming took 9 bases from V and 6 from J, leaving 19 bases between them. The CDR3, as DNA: TGTGCCACCGCGTCAAGGACCAACATCGCCGGGGAGCTGTTTTTT. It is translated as CATASRTNIAGELFF.

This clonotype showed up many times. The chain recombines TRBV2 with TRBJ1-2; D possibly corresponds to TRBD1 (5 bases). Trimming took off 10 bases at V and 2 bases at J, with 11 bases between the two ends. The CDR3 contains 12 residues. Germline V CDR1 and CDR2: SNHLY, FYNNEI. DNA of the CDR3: TGTGCCATGGGGGGGGGGAACTATGGCTACACCTTC. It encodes CAMGGGNYGYTF.

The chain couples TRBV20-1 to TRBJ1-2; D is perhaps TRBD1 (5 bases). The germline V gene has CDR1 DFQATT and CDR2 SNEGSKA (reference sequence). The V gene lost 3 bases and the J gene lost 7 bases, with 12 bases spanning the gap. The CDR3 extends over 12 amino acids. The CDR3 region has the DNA TGCAGTGCTAGCGAGGGGATAATTGGCTACACCTTC. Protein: CSASEGIIGYTF.

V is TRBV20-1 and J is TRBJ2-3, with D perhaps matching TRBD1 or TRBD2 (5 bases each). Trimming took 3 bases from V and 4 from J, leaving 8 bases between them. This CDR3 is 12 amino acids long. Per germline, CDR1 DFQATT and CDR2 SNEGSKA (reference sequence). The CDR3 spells CSASGAADTQYF. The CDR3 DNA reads TGCAGTGCTAGCGGGGCAGCAGATACGCAGTATTTT.

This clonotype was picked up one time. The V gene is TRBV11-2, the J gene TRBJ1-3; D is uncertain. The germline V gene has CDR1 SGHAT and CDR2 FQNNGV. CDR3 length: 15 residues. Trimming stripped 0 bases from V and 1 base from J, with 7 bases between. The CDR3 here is CASSLDFGSGNTIYF. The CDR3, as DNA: TGTGCCAGCAGCTTAGATTTTGGTTCTGGAAACACCATATATTTT.

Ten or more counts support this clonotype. CDR3 sequence: CASSPRPEGGPTDTQYF. CDR3 coding DNA: TGCGCCAGCAGCCCCCGGCCTGAGGGAGGGCCAACAGATACGCAGTATTTT. The rearrangement links TRBV4-3 to TRBJ2-3; TRBD2 matches at 7 bases. This CDR3 is built from 17 residues. Unmatched junction bases numbered 13, after V lost 4 bases and J lost 3 bases. CDR1 LGHNA and CDR2 YSLEER come from the germline V gene.

CDR3 nucleotides: TGTGCCATCATGGACAGGGGTTCACCCCTCCACTTT. This codes for CAIMDRGSPLHF. This chain joins TRBV10-3 and TRBJ1-6, with 9 bases fitting TRBD1. Germline CDR1 is ENHRY and CDR2 is SYGVKD. J gave up 9 bases and V 7 bases, and 1 base lay outside the gene matches. CDR3 length: 12 amino acids.

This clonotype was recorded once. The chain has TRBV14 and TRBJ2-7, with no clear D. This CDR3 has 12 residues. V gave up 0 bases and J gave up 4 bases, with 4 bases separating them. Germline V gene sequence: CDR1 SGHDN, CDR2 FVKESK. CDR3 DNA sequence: TGTGCCAGCAGCCAAGAGTATTACGAGCAGTACTTC. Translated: CASSQEYYEQYF.

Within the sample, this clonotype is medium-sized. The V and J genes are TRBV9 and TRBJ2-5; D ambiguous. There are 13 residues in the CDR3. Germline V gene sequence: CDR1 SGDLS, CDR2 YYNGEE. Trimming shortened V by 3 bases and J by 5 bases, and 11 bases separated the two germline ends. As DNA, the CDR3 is TGTGCCAGCAGCGCGGCCCCTTTCGAGACCCAGTACTTC. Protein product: CASSAAPFETQYF.